One and the same sample provided the 25 T cell receptor beta chains below, sequenced in a study of cytomegalovirus exposure and HLA in healthy donors. In the PCR, 60 Vbeta and 13 Jbeta primers were used. Using immunoSEQ multiplex PCR, the repertoire was profiled, and TCRdb retains in-frame clones only, with some absent. The sample includes fewer than 250,000 clones, about four fifths of them seen just once. Sequencing was performed on PBMCs. These receptors all stem from a man in his forties in good health and CMV-seropositive.

The chain links TRBV5-1 to TRBJ2-1; D remains ambiguous. Per germline, CDR1 SGHRS and CDR2 YFSETQ. V was pared by 0 bases and J by 9 bases, with 16 bases between. The CDR3 is 15 residues long. This chain's CDR3 is CASSLAGHPSPEQFF. CDR3 coding DNA: TGCGCCAGCAGCTTGGCCGGTCATCCTTCCCCTGAGCAGTTCTTC.

The rearrangement uses TRBV5-1 and TRBJ1-4, with a weak D call TRBD1 (6 bases). The ends were cut back, 5 bases at V and 3 bases at J, with 11 bases in the middle. Germline loops: CDR1 SGHRS, CDR2 YFSETQ. The CDR3 consists of 14 residues. This CDR3 is CASSWTVSNEKLFF. The CDR3 coding sequence is TGCGCCAGCAGTTGGACAGTTTCTAATGAAAAACTGTTTTTT.

V and J are TRBV6-5 and TRBJ2-1; D unresolved. V dropped 6 bases and J dropped 0 bases, with 6 bases sitting between them. This CDR3 is built from 13 residues. Germline CDR1 reads MNHEY; CDR2 reads SVGAGI. CDR3 DNA: TGTGCCAGCAGACAGAGCTCCTACAATGAGCAGTTCTTC. The encoded protein is CASRQSSYNEQFF.

This chain joins TRBV27 and TRBJ2-2; D possibly corresponds to TRBD1 (5 bases). Per germline, CDR1 MNHEY and CDR2 SMNVEV (reference sequence). The CDR3 is made up of 13 amino acids. Trimming took off 6 bases at V and 7 bases at J, with 12 bases between the two ends. The CDR3 DNA reads as TGTGCCAGCAGCACAGGACACCTCGGGGAGCTGTTTTTT. Protein product: CASSTGHLGELFF.

This chain joins TRBV6-5 and TRBJ2-1; possibly TRBD2 for D (5 bases). This CDR3 is 14 amino acids long. CDR1 is MNHEY, CDR2 SVGAGI, per germline. The ends were cut back, 5 bases at V and 9 bases at J, with 17 bases in the middle. CDR3 sequence reads: CASSLMLAAIEQFF. Written as DNA, the CDR3 is TGTGCCAGCAGTCTTATGCTAGCCGCGATTGAGCAGTTCTTC.

The chain couples TRBV5-1 to TRBJ1-4; no firm D call. CDR3 length: 15 residues. Germline lookup yields CDR1 SGHRS and CDR2 YFSETQ. V gave up 0 bases and J gave up 4 bases, with 10 bases separating them. Here the CDR3 reads CASSLVGGLNEKLFF. CDR3 nucleotides: TGCGCCAGCAGCTTGGTCGGCGGGCTTAATGAAAAACTGTTTTTT.

The CDR3: CASSKTGSMFYEQYF. The CDR3 coding sequence is TGTGCCAGCAGTAAGACAGGGTCAATGTTCTACGAGCAGTACTTC. This chain links TRBV27 with TRBJ2-7; 7 positions agree with TRBD1. The length of the CDR3 is 15 residues. V lost 5 bases, J lost 3 bases, and 10 bases stayed unmatched. Per the germline V gene, CDR1 is MNHEY and CDR2 is SMNVEV (reference sequence).

The table lists this clone with a few counts. The rearrangement joins TRBV11-1 to TRBJ2-3; 11 nucleotides line up with TRBD2. Trimming cost V 1 base and J 5 bases; bases outside gene matches: 5. The germline V gene encodes CDR1 SGHAT and CDR2 FQDESV (reference sequence). CDR3 size: 16 residues. The CDR3 reads CASSLGRLAGGDTQYF. The CDR3 nucleotides read TGTGCCAGCAGCTTAGGTCGGCTAGCGGGAGGAGATACGCAGTATTTT.

This chain links TRBV19 with TRBJ2-3, with D hard to call. CDR3 size: 15 residues. The germline V gene encodes CDR1 LNHDA and CDR2 SQIVND (reference sequence). V dropped 1 base and J dropped 6 bases, with 14 bases sitting between them. The CDR3 DNA follows: TGTGCCAGTAGTATAGTAGCAGCCAGAACTGATACGCAGTATTTT. Protein product: CASSIVAARTDTQYF.

The rearrangement links TRBV9 to TRBJ2-3, with a possible D match to TRBD2 (6 bases). The CDR3 runs to 16 residues. Trimming shortened V by 0 bases and J by 3 bases, and 14 bases separated the two germline ends. CDR1 is SGDLS and CDR2 is YYNGEE in the germline V gene. CDR3 DNA: TGTGCCAGCAGCGTAGTCGACGGGAGAGCGACAGATACGCAGTATTTT. Encoded protein: CASSVVDGRATDTQYF.

V usage is TRBV7-8 and J usage is TRBJ2-7; 11 bases agree with TRBD1. Germline CDR1 SGHVS, CDR2 FQNEAQ. The J segment lost 1 base and the V segment lost 5 bases, leaving 7 bases of the junction unmatched. There are 16 residues in the CDR3. The CDR3 reads CASSHHRDRGSYEQYV. CDR3 sequence (DNA): TGTGCCAGCAGCCACCACCGGGACAGGGGGTCCTACGAGCAGTACGTC.

The chain couples TRBV7-3 to TRBJ2-4, with TRBD2 as a possible D gene (5 bases). Trimming took 0 bases from V and 6 from J, leaving 9 bases between them. The CDR3 runs to 14 residues. The germline V gene encodes CDR1 SGHTA and CDR2 FQGTGA. For the CDR3, the DNA is TGTGCCAGCAGCTTAACGGGCGAGGGAAACATTCAGTACTTC. As protein: CASSLTGEGNIQYF.

The chain has TRBV27 and TRBJ2-7; perhaps TRBD2 as D (6 bases). From germline, CDR1 is MNHEY and CDR2 SMNVEV (reference sequence). V gave up 5 bases and J gave up 0 bases, with 26 bases separating them. The CDR3 is 19 amino acids. CDR3 sequence: CASSPLSSETLLSSYEQYV. For the CDR3, the DNA is TGTGCCAGCAGTCCCTTATCTAGCGAGACATTATTGAGCTCCTACGAGCAGTACGTC.

The chain carries TRBV6-5 and TRBJ2-1, with 11 bases fitting TRBD2. CDR3 size: 15 residues. J gave up 7 bases and V 2 bases, and 4 bases lay outside the gene matches. Germline values: CDR1 MNHEY, CDR2 SVGAGI. The CDR3, as DNA: TGTGCCAGCAGTTACCTAGCGGGAGGAAGAAATGAGCAGTTCTTC. Amino acid sequence: CASSYLAGGRNEQFF.

The V gene is TRBV6-5, the J gene TRBJ1-1; unclear D gene. This CDR3 region has 13 residues. V dropped 6 bases and J dropped 7 bases, with 15 bases sitting between them. CDR1 is MNHEY, CDR2 SVGAGI, per germline. The CDR3 DNA sequence: TGTGCCAGCAGATCCCCCACTCAGGTTGAAGCTTTCTTT. Protein product: CASRSPTQVEAFF.

The CDR3 loop reads CSVDVGRNTEAFF. DNA for the CDR3: TGCAGCGTTGATGTGGGCCGTAACACTGAAGCTTTCTTT. The chain employs TRBV29-1 and TRBJ1-1; D is unclear. Germline V gene lookup returns CDR1 SQVTM and CDR2 ANQGSEA. V dropped 3 bases and J dropped 2 bases, with 10 bases sitting between them. CDR3 size: 13 residues.

V and J are TRBV28 and TRBJ2-2; the D gene is possibly TRBD2 (7 bases). The V and J ends lost 4 bases and 5 bases respectively, with 14 bases between them. The length of the CDR3 is 15 residues. Germline CDR1 is MDHEN and CDR2 is SYDVKM. The CDR3 here is CASSSEGRGTGELFF. The CDR3 coding sequence is TGTGCCAGCAGTTCGGAGGGGAGGGGGACCGGGGAGCTGTTTTTT.

This chain joins TRBV29-1 and TRBJ1-2; TRBD1 is a possible D gene (5 bases). Germline-derived CDR1 and CDR2 are SQVTM and ANQGSEA. Trimming removed 4 bases from V and 2 bases from J, with 17 bases in between. The CDR3 runs 15 residues. This CDR3 reads CSVGGDLFGNYGYTF. The CDR3 DNA reads as TGCAGCGTTGGGGGGGACCTTTTCGGAAACTATGGCTACACCTTC.

This clone was seen only once. V usage is TRBV18 and J usage is TRBJ1-5, with 7 bases lining up with TRBD1. CDR1 and CDR2 (germline): KGHSH, LQKENI. This CDR3 comprises 14 residues. The V gene end was trimmed by 9 bases and the J gene end by 3 bases; junction bases not matched to a gene: 8. The CDR3 DNA is TGTGCCAGTTCCGGGACAGCTTACAATCAGCCCCAGCATTTT. Translated: CASSGTAYNQPQHF.

About this clone itself: Compared with germline, one end of the junction differs, possibly owing to a read error. The chain links TRBV25-1 to TRBJ2-4; the match to TRBD1 covers 7 bases. CDR1 is MGHDK and CDR2 is SYGVNS in the germline V gene. This CDR3 is built from 17 residues. The CDR3 DNA sequence: TGTGCCAGCAGCAGGACAGGCTTAAATCGTGCCAAAAACATTCAGTATTTC. Its translation is CASSRTGLNRAKNIQYF.

The chain joins TRBV30 to TRBJ2-7; weak D call: TRBD1 (6 bases). V lost 0 bases, J lost 1 base, and 16 bases lay in between. CDR3 length: 16 residues. Germline V gene data show CDR1 as GTSNPN and CDR2 as SVGIG (reference sequence). CDR3 DNA sequence: TGTGCCTGGAGTGTACGAGGTGCCGGGACATCCTACGAGCAGTACTTC. As protein: CAWSVRGAGTSYEQYF. The full variable domain, its missing parts supplied by reference TRBV30 and TRBJ2-7, is SQTIHQWPATLVQPVGSPLSLECTVEGTSNPNLYWYRQAAGRGLQLLFYSVGIGQISSEVPQNLSASRPQDRQFILSSKKLLLSDSGFYLCAWSVRGAGTSYEQYFGPGTRLTVT.

The chain has TRBV6-4 and TRBJ2-2; TRBD2 aligns across 9 bases. The germline V gene encodes CDR1 MRHNA and CDR2 SNTAGT. The CDR3 length is 15 residues. Germline trimming cut 3 bases from V and 2 bases from J; bases unmatched to any gene: 1. CDR3 amino acids: CASSEGLANTGELFF. The CDR3 DNA sequence: TGTGCCAGCAGTGAGGGACTAGCCAACACCGGGGAGCTGTTTTTT.

The chain combines TRBV9 with TRBJ1-1, with 12 bases that match TRBD1. Germline V gives CDR1 SGDLS, CDR2 YYNGEE. After removal of 4 bases from V and 6 bases from J, the junction contained 4 bases not matched to a gene. This CDR3 region has 14 residues. The CDR3 reads CASSPGQGAPEAFF. In nucleotides, the CDR3 is TGTGCCAGCAGCCCGGGACAGGGGGCCCCTGAAGCTTTCTTT.

The rearrangement links TRBV6-1 to TRBJ2-3; D is ambiguous. In germline, CDR1 is MNHNS, CDR2 SASEGT. The CDR3 sequence is 13 residues long. V lost 4 bases, J lost 0 bases, and 5 bases lay in between. This CDR3 is CASSVMSTDTQYF. The CDR3 coding sequence is TGTGCCAGCAGTGTTATGAGCACAGATACGCAGTATTTT.

The chain is built from TRBV27 and TRBJ2-6; D perhaps matches TRBD1 (6 bases). The germline V and J ends were trimmed by 7 bases and 0 bases, with 19 bases remaining between them. Germline loops: CDR1 MNHEY, CDR2 SMNVEV (reference sequence). CDR3 size: 18 residues. The DNA of the CDR3 is TGTGCCAGCATGGGCCGGACAGTCCTACTCTCTGGGGCCAACGTCCTGACTTTC. This encodes CASMGRTVLLSGANVLTF.